This is a list of T cell receptor beta chains from one sample in a study of molecular identifiers for immune sequencing clone quantification. TCRdb reprocessed the PCR reads via MiXCR and lists one record per CDR3 protein. The sample includes about 510,000 distinct CDR3 sequences, around 23% of them seen just once. Material for sequencing was naive CD8+ T cells from blood, with Jurkat cell RNA spiked in. These receptors all come from a human donor in good health. Some libraries in this study had Jurkat cell RNA spiked in. Each CDR3 is given with its conserved first and last residue. Each record gives: J gene, clone size, V gene, D gene, CDR3 DNA, CDR3 protein. The D gene is left open where the match is weak. Size values are once, few and many counts, or a class for expanded clones, and some rows have none.

>TRBJ2-3|-|TRBV28|-
TGTGCCAGCAGTTTTTATAGGGGAGCTAGCACAGATACGCAGTATTTT
CASSFYRGASTDTQYF
>TRBJ2-7|many|TRBV4-1|TRBD1
TGCGCCAGCAGCCTTGACAGGGGAGGCTACGAGCAGTACTTC
CASSLDRGGYEQYF
>TRBJ2-7|many|TRBV7-9|TRBD2
TGTGCCAGCAGAACTAGCGGGAGGTACGAGCAGTACTTC
CASRTSGRYEQYF
>TRBJ1-2|few|TRBV6-1|-
TGTGCCAGCAGGGTAGATCATTATGGCTACACCTTC
CASRVDHYGYTF
>TRBJ2-4|few|TRBV6-6|TRBD2
TGTGCCAGCAGTTACGCCATGACTAGCCGGCTAGCCAAAAACATTCAGTACTTC
CASSYAMTSRLAKNIQYF
>TRBJ2-2|few|TRBV2|-
TGTGCCAGCAGCGCGGACATTCCCACCGGGGAGCTGTTTTTT
CASSADIPTGELFF
>TRBJ1-5|many|TRBV6-2/TRBV6-3|-
TGTGCCAGCAGTCCCGACAGCTACAATCAGCCCCAGCATTTT
CASSPDSYNQPQHF
>TRBJ1-2|few|TRBV10-2|-
TGCGCCAGCAGTGAGTCGGAACTACTAACCTATGGCTACACCTTC
CASSESELLTYGYTF
>TRBJ2-7|-|TRBV13|-
TGTGCCAGCAGCTCCCCAAGGCGAGAGCAGTACTTC
CASSSPRREQYF
>TRBJ2-3|many|TRBV14|-
TGTGCCAGCAGCCAAGCTTCAGATACGCAGTATTTT
CASSQASDTQYF
>TRBJ1-5|once|TRBV4-3|TRBD1
TGCGCCAGCAGCCACGGGACAGGCGACAATCAGCCCCAGCATTTT
CASSHGTGDNQPQHF
>TRBJ2-3|-|TRBV3-1|-
TGTGCCAGCAGCCCCACGGGCTCGGCTAGCACAGATACGCAGTATTTT
CASSPTGSASTDTQYF
>TRBJ2-3|-|TRBV27|TRBD2
TGTGCCAGCAGTCTTACCCCTAGCGGGAGTACAGATACGCAGTATTTT
CASSLTPSGSTDTQYF
>TRBJ1-5|many|TRBV4-3|-
TGCGCCAGCAGCCAAGATTATGCGGGCCGCAATCAGCCCCAGCATTTT
CASSQDYAGRNQPQHF
>TRBJ2-7|many|TRBV2|TRBD1
TGTGCCAGCAGACTCGACAGGGCCGAGCAGTACTTC
CASRLDRAEQYF
>TRBJ1-1|once|TRBV4-1|-
TGCGCCAGCAGCCAAGTGGACAGAACAGACACTGGGGCTTCCTTT
CASSQVDRTDTGASF
>TRBJ2-7|few|TRBV5-3|TRBD2
TGTGCCAGCAGCCGGACTAGCGGGGGATCCGAGCAGTACTTC
CASSRTSGGSEQYF
>TRBJ2-1|few|TRBV7-9|-
TGTGCCAGCAGCTTAGTATACTCCTACAATGAGCAGTTCTTC
CASSLVYSYNEQFF
>TRBJ2-7|few|TRBV7-6|TRBD1
TGTGCCAGCAGCTCCGAGACAGGGAACGAGCAGTACTTC
CASSSETGNEQYF
>TRBJ2-3|-|TRBV24-1|-
TGTGCCACCAGTGAATCAGGGTACGCAGATACGCAGTATTTT
CATSESGYADTQYF
>TRBJ1-1|few|TRBV6-2/TRBV6-3|-
TGTGCCAGCAGCCACTGGGGCCTTCCCCCCGCGAGCACTGAAGCTTTCTTT
CASSHWGLPPASTEAFF
>TRBJ2-7|-|TRBV13|-
TGTGCCAGCAGCCCGAGGGGTTCTACAAGTTCCTACGAGCAGTACTTC
CASSPRGSTSSYEQYF
>TRBJ2-7|many|TRBV7-9|-
TGTGCCAGCAGCGCCTACGGGACCGACCCTTACGAGCAGTACTTC
CASSAYGTDPYEQYF
>TRBJ2-7|many|TRBV19|TRBD2
TGTGCCAGTAGCCCGGGACTAGTCTACGAGCAGTACTTC
CASSPGLVYEQYF
>TRBJ2-7|-|TRBV6-6|-
TGTGCCAGCACGAGCTGGGTTTCCTACGAGCAGTACTTC
CASTSWVSYEQYF
>TRBJ2-3|-|TRBV9|-
TGTGCCAGCAGCGTATTCGGGCTAGTCTCGGATACGCAGTATTTT
CASSVFGLVSDTQYF
>TRBJ2-1|-|TRBV7-9|-
TGTGCCAGCAGCGAGACAATTTCCTACAATGAGCAGTTCTTC
CASSETISYNEQFF
>TRBJ1-5|-|TRBV4-1|-
TGCGCCAGCAGCCAAGGGTCAGCACCCAATCAGCCCCAGCATTTT
CASSQGSAPNQPQHF
>TRBJ1-2|-|TRBV3-1|-
TGTGCCAGCAGCCAAGATTGGGGGCTCTATGGCTACACCTTC
CASSQDWGLYGYTF
>TRBJ1-1|-|TRBV6-2/TRBV6-3|-
TGTGCCAGCAGTGTTACGAACACTGAAGCTTTCTTT
CASSVTNTEAFF
>TRBJ2-6|few|TRBV3-1|-
TGTGCCAGCAGCCCCCTCCGGGGGGCCAACGTCCTGACTTTC
CASSPLRGANVLTF
>TRBJ2-7|-|TRBV5-5|TRBD1
TGTGCCAGCATCTTGCGGGACAGGGTTTGGGTCGAGCAGTACTTC
CASILRDRVWVEQYF
>TRBJ1-2|-|TRBV2|-
TGTGCCAGCAGTCCAGGGTCGGGGCGCTATGGCTACACCTTC
CASSPGSGRYGYTF
>TRBJ2-2|-|TRBV14|-
TGTGCCAGCAGCCAATTTCAGGGGACCGGGGAGCTGTTTTTT
CASSQFQGTGELFF